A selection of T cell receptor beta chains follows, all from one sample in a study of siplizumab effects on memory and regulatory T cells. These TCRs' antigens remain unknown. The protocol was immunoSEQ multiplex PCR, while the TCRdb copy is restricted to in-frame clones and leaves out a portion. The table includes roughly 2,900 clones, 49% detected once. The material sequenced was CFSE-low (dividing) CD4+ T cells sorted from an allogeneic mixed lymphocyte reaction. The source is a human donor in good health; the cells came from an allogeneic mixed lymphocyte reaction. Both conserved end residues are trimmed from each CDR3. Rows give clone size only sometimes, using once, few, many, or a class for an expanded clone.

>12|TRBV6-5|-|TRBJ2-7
ASSDGGRSGEQY
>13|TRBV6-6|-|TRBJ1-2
ASSYLGTHNYGYT
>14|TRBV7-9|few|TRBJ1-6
ASSRAGGLDNSPLH
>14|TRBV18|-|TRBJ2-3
ASSPVAGGITDTQY
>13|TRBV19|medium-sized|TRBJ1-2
ASSIWTAVNYGYT
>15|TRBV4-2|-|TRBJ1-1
ASSQGKRAGANTEAF
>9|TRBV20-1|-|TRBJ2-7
SAASNHEQY
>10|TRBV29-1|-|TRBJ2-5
SANSGGPPLD
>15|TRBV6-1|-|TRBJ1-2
ASSERGGQGVIIGYT
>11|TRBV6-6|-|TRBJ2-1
ASSYSRGNEQF
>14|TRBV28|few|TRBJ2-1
ASTSSGGSSYNEQF
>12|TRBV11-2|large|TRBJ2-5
ASRNSRGGETQY
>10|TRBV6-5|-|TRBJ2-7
ASSSGIYEQY
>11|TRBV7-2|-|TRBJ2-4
ASSSDRKNIQY
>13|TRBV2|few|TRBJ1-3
ASSVESGKGNTIY
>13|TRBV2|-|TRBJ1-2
ASSETTGGSYGYT
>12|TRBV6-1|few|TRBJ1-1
ASSEGQANTEAF
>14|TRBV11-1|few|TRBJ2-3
ASSFLSGRAEYTQY
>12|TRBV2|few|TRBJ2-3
ASRLTTGTDTQY
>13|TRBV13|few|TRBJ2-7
ASSLAAGGRNEQY
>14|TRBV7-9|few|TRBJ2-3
ASSYLPGLAEDTQY
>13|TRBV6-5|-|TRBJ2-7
ASSPPGSGRYEQY
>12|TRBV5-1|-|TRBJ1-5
ASSLEGGNQPQH
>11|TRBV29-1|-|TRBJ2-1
SVLRDNYNEQF
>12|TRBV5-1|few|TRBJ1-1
ASSLRGMNTEAF
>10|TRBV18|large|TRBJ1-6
ASSRSGGPLH
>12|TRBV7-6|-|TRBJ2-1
ASSLTAGGPWQF
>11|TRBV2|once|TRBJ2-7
ASSKGRDYEQY
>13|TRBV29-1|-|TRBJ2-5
SAGRPGQVQETQY
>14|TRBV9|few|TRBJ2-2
ASSVGAGGNTGELF
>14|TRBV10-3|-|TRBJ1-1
AISGQVEGENTEAF
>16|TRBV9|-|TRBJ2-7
ASSVGLLGAGISYEQY
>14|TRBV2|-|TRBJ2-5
ASSPQGLAGGETQY
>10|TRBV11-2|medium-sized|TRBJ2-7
ASSPGQDEQY
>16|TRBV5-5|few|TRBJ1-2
ASSKGTGRGNLQYGYT
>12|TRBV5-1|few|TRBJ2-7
ASRWTSNSYEQY
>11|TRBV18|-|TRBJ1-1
ASSPQGHTEAF
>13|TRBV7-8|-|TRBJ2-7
ASSPDRGRALEQY
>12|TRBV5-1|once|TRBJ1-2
ASSLGQGGHGYT
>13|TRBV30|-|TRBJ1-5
AWSVGADFNQPQH
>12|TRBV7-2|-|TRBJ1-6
ASSLKTGNSPLH
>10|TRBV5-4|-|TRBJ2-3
ASSPHPDTQY
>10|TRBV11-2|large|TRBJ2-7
ASSVTGNEQY
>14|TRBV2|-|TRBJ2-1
ASRAYGNPSYNEQF
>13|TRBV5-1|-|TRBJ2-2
ASSFRGRDTGELF
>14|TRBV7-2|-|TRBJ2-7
ASSFDRNQHSYEQY
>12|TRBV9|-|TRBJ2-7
ASSVGSDGGKQY
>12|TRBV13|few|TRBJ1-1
ASSPTAQNTEAF
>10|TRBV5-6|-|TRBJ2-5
ASSLAGETQY
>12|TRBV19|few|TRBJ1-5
ASSIDRQGAAQH
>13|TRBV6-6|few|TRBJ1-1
ASSESLGRGPEAF
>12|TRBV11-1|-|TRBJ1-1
ASSLGTENTEAF